These 21 T cell receptor beta chains were all obtained from the same sample, sequenced in a study of neoadjuvant anti-PD-1 for oral cavity cancer. Assay used: immunoSEQ multiplex PCR; TCRdb lists only in-frame clones, some missing. The sample includes tens of thousands of clones, more than 60% of them seen just once. The specimen was PBMCs, collected before nivolumab (anti-PD-1) treatment. These receptors all stem from a person between 40 and 79 years old with oral cavity squamous cell carcinoma.

This clone was counted only a few times. This chain uses TRBV19 with TRBJ1-3, with D possibly being TRBD1 (6 bases). This CDR3 is 14 amino acids long. Trimming took 8 bases from V and 3 from J, leaving 14 bases between them. Germline V gene sequence: CDR1 LNHDA, CDR2 SQIVND (reference sequence). CDR3 nucleotides: TGTGCCAGTCCAGCGGGGGGCCGTGGAAACACCATATATTTT. Its translation: CASPAGGRGNTIYF.

The chain is built from TRBV13 and TRBJ2-1, with unresolved D. CDR1 and CDR2 from the germline V gene are PRHDT and FYEKMQ (reference sequence). The CDR3 consists of 16 residues. The V end lost 6 bases, the J end lost 3 bases, and 18 bases lay between the germline ends. CDR3 DNA: TGTGCCAGCAGTTATCGGCAGGCCGGCCTCTACAATGAGCAGTTCTTC. This gives the protein CASSYRQAGLYNEQFF.

This chain uses TRBV18 with TRBJ2-7; the D is unclear. Germline CDR1 is KGHSH and CDR2 is LQKENI. V shed 2 bases and J shed 6 bases, with 11 bases lying between them. CDR3 length: 13 residues. DNA of the CDR3: TGTGCCAGCTCACCATCTTACGACGGCGAGCAGTACTTC. Encoded protein: CASSPSYDGEQYF.

The chain has TRBV11-2 and TRBJ2-1; 10 bases map to TRBD1. The ends lost 2 bases at V and 7 bases at J; junction bases unmatched: 5. Per the germline V gene, CDR1 is SGHAT and CDR2 is FQNNGV. The CDR3 runs to 15 residues. The CDR3 sequence: CASSLYRDRGNEQFF. The CDR3 DNA follows: TGTGCCAGCAGCTTATACCGGGACAGGGGAAATGAGCAGTTCTTC.

CDR3: CASSLRGQGNQPQHF. In DNA form, the CDR3 reads TGTGCCAGCAGTTTAAGAGGACAGGGGAACCAGCCCCAGCATTTT. This chain connects TRBV27 to TRBJ1-5; 9 bases map to TRBD1. V shed 2 bases, J shed 7 bases, and the junction held 6 bases outside the gene matches. Germline loops: CDR1 MNHEY, CDR2 SMNVEV (reference sequence). The CDR3 extends over 15 amino acids.

The V call is TRBV27, the J call TRBJ2-2; D remains unclear. CDR3 length: 13 amino acids. V lost 5 bases and J lost 5, with 9 bases in between. The germline gives CDR1 MNHEY, CDR2 SMNVEV (reference sequence). The CDR3 loop reads CASSPFGTGELFF. CDR3 DNA sequence: TGTGCCAGCAGTCCTTTTGGGACCGGGGAGCTGTTTTTT.

This rearrangement joins TRBV6-4 to TRBJ1-1; D not certain. The V end was cut by 6 bases, the J end by 0 bases, with 8 bases between. CDR1 is MRHNA, CDR2 SNTAGT, per germline. CDR3 length: 13 residues. The DNA for the CDR3 is TGTGCCAGCAGAGAAGAGTTGAACACTGAAGCTTTCTTT. Its translation: CASREELNTEAFF.

The V call is TRBV2, the J call TRBJ2-3; D may match TRBD1 or TRBD2 (6 bases each). Germline V gene sequence: CDR1 SNHLY, CDR2 FYNNEI. The CDR3 totals 14 residues. V lost 7 bases to trimming and J lost 1 base, with 12 bases between them. CDR3 in DNA: TGTGCCAGCAAAGAGGGGGGTGGCACAGATACGCAGTATTTT. This sequence encodes CASKEGGGTDTQYF.

The V call is TRBV11-2, the J call TRBJ1-2, with D tentatively TRBD1 (6 bases). Trimming shortened V by 3 bases and J by 8 bases, and 16 bases separated the two germline ends. Germline CDR1 SGHAT, CDR2 FQNNGV. The CDR3 is 14 amino acids. The CDR3 loop reads CASSFYPQQGGYTF. CDR3 sequence (DNA): TGTGCCAGCAGCTTCTACCCCCAACAGGGAGGCTACACCTTC. Together with reference TRBV11-2 and TRBJ1-2, the CDR3 gives the full variable domain: EAGVAQSPRYKIIEKRQSVAFWCNPISGHATLYWYQQILGQGPKLLIQFQNNGVVDDSQLPKDRFSAERLKGVDSTLKIQPAKLEDSAVYLCASSFYPQQGGYTFGSGTRLTVV.

The chain is built from TRBV6-1 and TRBJ1-5; the D gene is possibly TRBD1 (5 bases). Looked up from germline, CDR1 is MNHNS and CDR2 is SASEGT. This CDR3 is built from 14 residues. V was clipped by 8 bases and J by 4 bases, with 15 bases between them. The CDR3 sequence: CASLGHFLNQPQHF. The CDR3 bases are TGTGCCAGCCTGGGGCATTTCCTTAATCAGCCCCAGCATTTT.

This chain links TRBV15 with TRBJ2-2; 9 positions agree with TRBD2. The germline V gene encodes CDR1 LNHNV and CDR2 YYDKDF (reference sequence). J was trimmed by 6 bases and V by 0 bases; bases with no gene match: 8. This CDR3 has 17 amino acids. The CDR3 DNA follows: TGTGCCACCAGCAGAGATACCCAGCGGGAGGTGTCCGGGGAGCTGTTTTTT. Its protein is CATSRDTQREVSGELFF.

This sequence joins TRBV5-1 and TRBJ2-3; D call uncertain. The germline V gene encodes CDR1 SGHRS and CDR2 YFSETQ. CDR3 size: 12 residues. Trimming stripped 4 bases from V and 6 bases from J, with 9 bases between. CDR3 sequence: CASSQPADTQYF. The CDR3 region has the DNA TGCGCCAGCAGCCAACCCGCGGATACGCAGTATTTT.

The chain is built from TRBV11-2 and TRBJ2-5, with D unresolved. This CDR3 is built from 15 residues. Germline V gives CDR1 SGHAT, CDR2 FQNNGV. Trimming shortened V by 2 bases and J by 2 bases, and 12 bases separated the two germline ends. The CDR3: CASSLIGFSQETQYF. The CDR3 DNA follows: TGTGCCAGCAGCTTAATCGGATTCTCTCAAGAGACCCAGTACTTC.

The chain has TRBV6-5 and TRBJ1-5, with D maybe TRBD1 (5 bases). The CDR3 extends over 13 amino acids. Germline V gene data show CDR1 as MNHEY and CDR2 as SVGAGI. The V end lost 7 bases, the J end lost 4 bases, and 11 bases lay between the germline ends. The CDR3 nucleotides read TGTGCCAGCACCAACGGGGGTAATCAGCCCCAGCATTTT. As protein: CASTNGGNQPQHF.

In its sample, this clone was seen a few times. The chain links TRBV5-1 to TRBJ1-1, with D perhaps matching TRBD1 (6 bases). The CDR3 runs 15 residues. Trimming shortened V by 8 bases and J by 1 base, and 18 bases separated the two germline ends. Per germline, CDR1 SGHRS and CDR2 YFSETQ. The chain's CDR3 is CASNLRGGGNTEAFF. As DNA, the CDR3 is TGCGCCAGTAATCTCAGGGGCGGTGGGAACACTGAAGCTTTCTTT.

This chain connects TRBV9 to TRBJ2-3; 14 nucleotides line up with TRBD2. This CDR3 has 16 amino acids. CDR1 SGDLS and CDR2 YYNGEE come from the germline V gene. In nucleotides, the CDR3 is TGTGCTAACTCCGGGACTAGCGGGAGATGGGGAGATACGCAGTATTTT. Residues: CANSGTSGRWGDTQYF. The variable domain in full, completed from reference TRBV9 and TRBJ2-3, reads DSGVTQTPKHLITATGQRVTLRCSPRSGDLSVYWYQQSLDQGLQFLIQYYNGEERAKGNILERFSAQQFPDLHSELNLSSLELGDSALYFCANSGTSGRWGDTQYFGPGTRLTVL.

This clone was counted at least ten times. The V gene is TRBV29-1, the J gene TRBJ2-1; the D is unclear. V dropped 8 bases and J dropped 2 bases, with 13 bases sitting between them. This CDR3 has 13 amino acids. Germline CDR1 and CDR2: SQVTM and ANQGSEA. The CDR3 coding sequence is TGCAGCCTCCGGGTCAAAACCTACAATGAGCAGTTCTTC. It is translated as CSLRVKTYNEQFF.

This clone has at least ten counts. CDR3 amino acids: CASSLGGTWDTIYF. In DNA, the CDR3 is TGTGCCAGCAGCTTAGGGGGTACATGGGACACCATATATTTT. The gene calls are TRBV13 and TRBJ1-3; no definite D call. V shed 0 bases and J shed 8 bases, with 11 bases lying between them. The CDR3 sequence is 14 residues long. Looked up from germline, CDR1 is PRHDT and CDR2 is FYEKMQ (reference sequence).

This clone was recorded only once. The chain couples TRBV6-4 to TRBJ2-2; D not resolved. Per germline, CDR1 MRHNA and CDR2 SNTAGT. V was pared by 5 bases and J by 6 bases, with 10 bases between. This CDR3 has 13 amino acids. The CDR3 reads CASSSSVAGELFF. The CDR3 DNA reads TGTGCCAGCAGTAGCTCAGTTGCCGGGGAGCTGTTTTTT.

The chain links TRBV25-1 to TRBJ2-5, with a tentative D call TRBD2 (5 bases). The germline V gene has CDR1 MGHDK and CDR2 SYGVNS. This CDR3 contains 14 residues. Trimming stripped 6 bases from V and 2 bases from J, with 13 bases between. CDR3 protein: CASSYPGEQETQYF. Written as DNA, the CDR3 is TGTGCCAGCAGCTACCCCGGGGAACAAGAGACCCAGTACTTC.

CDR3 DNA: TGCGCCAGCGGGACTAGCGGGAGGACCAATGAGCAGTTCTTC. Its translation: CASGTSGRTNEQFF. The chain links TRBV5-1 to TRBJ2-1; TRBD2 matches 15 bases. The ends lost 7 bases at V and 6 bases at J; junction bases unmatched: 2. The CDR3 length is 14 residues. CDR1 and CDR2 from the germline V gene are SGHRS and YFSETQ.